The clone carrying this T cell receptor (beta chain) was counted once. The sample belongs to a study of PD-L1 blockade in urothelial cancer. Study details: Patients commenced atezolizumab around 2014, and it was given at 1,200 mg intravenously every 3 weeks. Bladder-origin urothelial cancer in males described about 85% of the 29 patients. Blood was analyzed 3 weeks (second dose) and 6 weeks after treatment start. Blood samples had a median of 141,255 T cells.

The V gene's germline CDR1 is MNHNS and CDR2 SASEGT. The CDR3 loop spans 13 amino acids. The V and J ends lost 4 bases and 2 bases respectively, with 7 bases between them. Time point in this sample: pretreatment peripheral blood. The protocol was immunoSEQ multiplex PCR, while the TCRdb copy is restricted to in-frame clones and leaves out a portion. Seen here are roughly 87,000 clones, roughly 90% observed once, and the top ten hold about 0.89%. The receptor was isolated from a woman aged 80 or older with urothelial cancer. This sequence joins TRBV6-1 and TRBJ2-3; no firm D call. Source: PBMCs, taken around atezolizumab (anti-PD-L1) treatment. Here the CDR3 reads CASSAQITDTQYF. The CDR3 DNA reads TGTGCCAGCAGTGCCCAGATCACAGATACGCAGTATTTT.